A selection of T cell receptor beta chains follows, all from one sample in a study of molecular identifiers for immune sequencing clone quantification. TCRdb redid the calling of the PCR reads with MiXCR, one entry per CDR3 protein. The sample lists around 480,000 distinct CDR3 sequences, 20% to 25% occurring once. The material sequenced was naive CD8+ T cells from blood, with Jurkat cell RNA spiked in. Source of these receptors: a human donor in good health. Some libraries in this study had Jurkat cell RNA spiked in. The CDR3 runs from the conserved cysteine through the conserved F or W. Fields, in order: D gene, V gene, clone size, J gene, CDR3 DNA, CDR3 protein. The D gene is left open where the match is weak. Size values are once, few and many counts, or a class for expanded clones, and some rows have none.

D gene: TRBD2
V gene: TRBV7-9
clone size: many
J gene: TRBJ2-7
CDR3 DNA: TGTGCCAGCAGCTTAGAGCTAGCGGGAAGCTCCTACGAGCAGTACTTC
CDR3 protein: CASSLELAGSSYEQYF

D gene: TRBD1
V gene: TRBV29-1
clone size: many
J gene: TRBJ1-2
CDR3 DNA: TGCAGCGTTCGACTAGGACAGGGGGAAGACTATGGCTACACCTTC
CDR3 protein: CSVRLGQGEDYGYTF

D gene: NA
V gene: TRBV20-1
clone size: few
J gene: TRBJ2-7
CDR3 DNA: TGCAGTGCTCTCGGCAGTCCCTACGAGCAGTACTTC
CDR3 protein: CSALGSPYEQYF

D gene: TRBD1
V gene: TRBV6-1
clone size: many
J gene: TRBJ2-7
CDR3 DNA: TGTGCCAGCAGCAATCCGGGACAGAGATCCTACGAGCAGTACTTC
CDR3 protein: CASSNPGQRSYEQYF

D gene: NA
V gene: TRBV2
clone size: few
J gene: TRBJ2-7
CDR3 DNA: TGTGCCAGCACCGGAGTGGGAGACTACGAGCAGTACTTC
CDR3 protein: CASTGVGDYEQYF

D gene: NA
V gene: TRBV27
clone size: many
J gene: TRBJ2-6
CDR3 DNA: TGTGCCAGCAGTTCCGTAGGGGTTTCTGGGGCCAACGTCCTGACTTTC
CDR3 protein: CASSSVGVSGANVLTF

D gene: TRBD2
V gene: TRBV4-2
clone size: few
J gene: TRBJ2-5
CDR3 DNA: TGTGCCAGCAGCCAAGATAACGGTGGCGGGAGCCAAGAGACCCAGTACTTC
CDR3 protein: CASSQDNGGGSQETQYF

D gene: NA
V gene: TRBV29-1
clone size: many
J gene: TRBJ2-3
CDR3 DNA: TGCAGCGTTCTCGCGGGACCACCGGATACGCAGTATTTT
CDR3 protein: CSVLAGPPDTQYF

D gene: NA
V gene: TRBV4-3
clone size: NA
J gene: TRBJ2-7
CDR3 DNA: TGCGCCAGCAGCCAAGAATTCCAGGGCGCCTACGAGCAGTACTTC
CDR3 protein: CASSQEFQGAYEQYF

D gene: TRBD1
V gene: TRBV5-1
clone size: many
J gene: TRBJ1-5
CDR3 DNA: TGTTTACCGGGACAGGGTAATCAGCCCCAGCATTTT
CDR3 protein: CLPGQGNQPQHF

D gene: NA
V gene: TRBV6-1
clone size: NA
J gene: TRBJ1-1
CDR3 DNA: TGTGCCAGCAGTAATACAGGGATTGGAAACACTGAAGCTTTCTTT
CDR3 protein: CASSNTGIGNTEAFF

D gene: NA
V gene: TRBV7-9
clone size: few
J gene: TRBJ2-2
CDR3 DNA: TGTGCCAGCAGCTTAGCGCTACCCGCCCGGGCTAGGCCCGGGGAGCTGTTTTTT
CDR3 protein: CASSLALPARARPGELFF

D gene: NA
V gene: TRBV3-1
clone size: few
J gene: TRBJ2-5
CDR3 DNA: TGTGCCAGCAGCCAAGGGGCAGCTCAAGAGACCCAGTACTTC
CDR3 protein: CASSQGAAQETQYF

D gene: NA
V gene: TRBV5-6
clone size: many
J gene: TRBJ2-7
CDR3 DNA: TGTGCCAGCAGTTTACAGGGACGCGAGCAGTACTTC
CDR3 protein: CASSLQGREQYF

D gene: NA
V gene: TRBV21-1
clone size: NA
J gene: TRBJ2-7
CDR3 DNA: TGTGCCAGCAGCGAAGCCGGACAGGGATACGAGCAGTACTTC
CDR3 protein: CASSEAGQGYEQYF

D gene: NA
V gene: TRBV28
clone size: NA
J gene: TRBJ2-7
CDR3 DNA: TGTGCCAGCAGTTTAGTTTGGGGTCCACCTTCCTACGAGCAGTACTTC
CDR3 protein: CASSLVWGPPSYEQYF

D gene: NA
V gene: TRBV19
clone size: NA
J gene: TRBJ2-7
CDR3 DNA: TGTGCCTGTAGTCTACCCCTTGGGTACGAGCAGTACTTC
CDR3 protein: CACSLPLGYEQYF

D gene: TRBD2
V gene: TRBV7-8
clone size: few
J gene: TRBJ2-1
CDR3 DNA: TGTGCCAGCAGCTTAGTGTTACTAGCGGGGGCTAATGAGCAGTTCTTC
CDR3 protein: CASSLVLLAGANEQFF

D gene: TRBD2
V gene: TRBV2
clone size: NA
J gene: TRBJ2-3
CDR3 DNA: TGTGCCTGCAGTGAAGGACTAGCGGGAGAAACAGATACGCAGTATTTT
CDR3 protein: CACSEGLAGETDTQYF

D gene: NA
V gene: TRBV20-1
clone size: few
J gene: TRBJ2-3
CDR3 DNA: TGCAGTGCCCCAAACCACCGGACAGCTAGCACAGATACGCAGTATTTT
CDR3 protein: CSAPNHRTASTDTQYF

D gene: NA
V gene: TRBV29-1
clone size: many
J gene: TRBJ2-5
CDR3 DNA: TGCAGCGTGGACCGGGACCAAGAGACCCAGTACTTC
CDR3 protein: CSVDRDQETQYF

D gene: TRBD1
V gene: TRBV24-1
clone size: NA
J gene: TRBJ2-2
CDR3 DNA: TGTGCCACCAGTGATAACAGGGGGCGCAGCACCGGGGAGCTGTTTTTT
CDR3 protein: CATSDNRGRSTGELFF

D gene: NA
V gene: TRBV6-5
clone size: many
J gene: TRBJ2-7
CDR3 DNA: TGTGCCAGCAGTTCCGGGGTGGCCTACGAGCAGTACTTC
CDR3 protein: CASSSGVAYEQYF

D gene: TRBD2
V gene: TRBV7-8
clone size: many
J gene: TRBJ2-5
CDR3 DNA: TGTGCCAGCAGCAAACTGCTTAGGCCGGGACTAGCGGGACGAACCCAAGAGACCCAGTACTTC
CDR3 protein: CASSKLLRPGLAGRTQETQYF

D gene: NA
V gene: TRBV6-5
clone size: NA
J gene: TRBJ2-2
CDR3 DNA: TGTGCCAGCAAAGCCGTGGGTTTCGGGGAGCTGTTTTTT
CDR3 protein: CASKAVGFGELFF

D gene: NA
V gene: TRBV28
clone size: many
J gene: TRBJ1-4
CDR3 DNA: TGTGCCAGCAGTTTACGGGGGGGGCCCTTTAATGAAAAACTGTTTTTT
CDR3 protein: CASSLRGGPFNEKLFF

D gene: TRBD2
V gene: TRBV3-1
clone size: few
J gene: TRBJ2-3
CDR3 DNA: TGTGCCAGCAGCCAAGAGTCCGGGACTAGCGGGAGCCCCCATGGCACAGATACGCAGTATTTT
CDR3 protein: CASSQESGTSGSPHGTDTQYF

D gene: NA
V gene: TRBV7-9
clone size: NA
J gene: TRBJ2-1
CDR3 DNA: TGTGCCAGCAGCTTAGAGTCCGTGGCGCAGTTCTTC
CDR3 protein: CASSLESVAQFF

D gene: TRBD1
V gene: TRBV2
clone size: NA
J gene: TRBJ2-5
CDR3 DNA: TGTGCCAGCAGCAAACCAGGGGGTTCCATACAAGAGACCCAGTACTTC
CDR3 protein: CASSKPGGSIQETQYF

D gene: TRBD1
V gene: TRBV7-8
clone size: NA
J gene: TRBJ1-5
CDR3 DNA: TGTGCCAGCAGCTTAATTTCCCGAGGACAGGGGGCTGGCAATCAGCCCCAGCATTTT
CDR3 protein: CASSLISRGQGAGNQPQHF

D gene: NA
V gene: TRBV30
clone size: many
J gene: TRBJ2-7
CDR3 DNA: TGTGCCTGGAGTGTAGGTTACTACGAGCAGTACTTC
CDR3 protein: CAWSVGYYEQYF

D gene: NA
V gene: TRBV4-1
clone size: many
J gene: TRBJ1-1
CDR3 DNA: TGCGCCAGCAGCCACGCTATGAACACTGAAGCTTTCTTT
CDR3 protein: CASSHAMNTEAFF

D gene: NA
V gene: TRBV29-1
clone size: many
J gene: TRBJ2-7
CDR3 DNA: TGCAGCGTCCCCGCTGGGGGCCAGCAGTACTTC
CDR3 protein: CSVPAGGQQYF

D gene: NA
V gene: TRBV30
clone size: NA
J gene: TRBJ2-2
CDR3 DNA: TGTGCCTGGAGTCCGGTTGGGGAGCTGTTTTTT
CDR3 protein: CAWSPVGELFF

D gene: TRBD2
V gene: TRBV7-2
clone size: NA
J gene: TRBJ2-2
CDR3 DNA: TGTGCCAGCAGCTCTGGTAGCGGGAGAGGGGGCACCGGGGAGCTGTTTTTT
CDR3 protein: CASSSGSGRGGTGELFF

D gene: NA
V gene: TRBV27
clone size: NA
J gene: TRBJ2-3
CDR3 DNA: TGTGCCAGCAGCCCAGTTCCTAGCGGCACAGATACGCAGTATTTT
CDR3 protein: CASSPVPSGTDTQYF

D gene: NA
V gene: TRBV6-5
clone size: many
J gene: TRBJ2-5
CDR3 DNA: TGTGCCAGCAGTTACTTGGGACACCCGAATGGGGAGACCCAGTACTTC
CDR3 protein: CASSYLGHPNGETQYF

D gene: NA
V gene: TRBV14
clone size: many
J gene: TRBJ1-2
CDR3 DNA: TGTGCCAGCAGCCAAGATCGGTCAACAGGAGAACTCTATGGCTACACCTTC
CDR3 protein: CASSQDRSTGELYGYTF

D gene: TRBD2
V gene: TRBV10-3
clone size: few
J gene: TRBJ2-3
CDR3 DNA: TGTGCCATCAGTGAATCAGCGGGGGGGCAAGATACGCAGTATTTT
CDR3 protein: CAISESAGGQDTQYF

D gene: TRBD2
V gene: TRBV2
clone size: many
J gene: TRBJ2-3
CDR3 DNA: TGTGCCAGCAGTGAACCGGGACTAGAACGCACAGATACGCAGTATTTT
CDR3 protein: CASSEPGLERTDTQYF

D gene: TRBD2
V gene: TRBV5-4
clone size: many
J gene: TRBJ2-7
CDR3 DNA: TGTGCCAGCAGCTTGGCCCGGGGGGCCTACGAGCAGTACTTC
CDR3 protein: CASSLARGAYEQYF

D gene: NA
V gene: TRBV27
clone size: NA
J gene: TRBJ2-2
CDR3 DNA: TGTGCCAGCAGTTTATATGTAGCGAGAAACACCGGGGAGCTGTTTTTT
CDR3 protein: CASSLYVARNTGELFF

D gene: NA
V gene: TRBV24-1
clone size: NA
J gene: TRBJ1-5
CDR3 DNA: TGTGCCACCGGAGATGAGGAAAGAGGGGACCCAAATCAGCCCCAGCATTTT
CDR3 protein: CATGDEERGDPNQPQHF

D gene: TRBD1
V gene: TRBV4-3
clone size: few
J gene: TRBJ1-6
CDR3 DNA: TGCGCCAGCAGCCAGGGACAGGGGTATTCACCCCTCCACTTT
CDR3 protein: CASSQGQGYSPLHF

D gene: NA
V gene: TRBV2
clone size: NA
J gene: TRBJ2-7
CDR3 DNA: TGTGCCAGCTGGGCCCGCGGGTTCGAGCAGTACTTC
CDR3 protein: CASWARGFEQYF

D gene: TRBD2
V gene: TRBV6-6
clone size: NA
J gene: TRBJ2-5
CDR3 DNA: TGTGCCAGCCTGGGGACTAGCGGGTTACAAGAGACCCAGTACTTC
CDR3 protein: CASLGTSGLQETQYF

D gene: TRBD1
V gene: TRBV29-1
clone size: many
J gene: TRBJ2-7
CDR3 DNA: TGCAGCGTTGAGGGGACAGGGTTGTTCGGGCAGTACTTC
CDR3 protein: CSVEGTGLFGQYF

D gene: NA
V gene: TRBV4-3
clone size: NA
J gene: TRBJ1-2
CDR3 DNA: TGCGCCAGCAGCCAAGACAGAAATAACTATGGCTACACCTTC
CDR3 protein: CASSQDRNNYGYTF